The rows below give T cell receptor beta chains drawn from one sample of a study of sequential checkpoint blockade in melanoma. Assay used: immunoSEQ multiplex PCR; TCRdb lists only in-frame clones, some missing. The profile shows 25,000 to 35,000 clones, over 80% of them singletons. The source was CD8+ T cells sorted from blood (inferred from file names), collected from a patient given nivolumab and ipilimumab in sequence. These receptors all come from a human donor with melanoma. The CDR3 runs from the conserved cysteine through the conserved F or W. A D gene is named only where the DNA matches it firmly. Clone size, where shown, is once, few, many, or a class for clones that have expanded.

d_gene	v_gene	j_gene	abundance	CDR3nt	CDR3aa
TRBD1	TRBV2	TRBJ1-1	-	TGTGCCAGCGCAGTGTATGGGGACAGAACATTTGCTGAAGCTTTCTTT	CASAVYGDRTFAEAFF
-	TRBV18	TRBJ1-5	-	TGTGCCAGCTCCCTGAGGGCAGCCACCTATCAGCCCCAGCATTTT	CASSLRAATYQPQHF
-	TRBV7-9	TRBJ1-5	-	TGTGCCAGCAGCCGCGAGAGCAATCAGCCCCAGCATTTT	CASSRESNQPQHF
TRBD2	TRBV19	TRBJ2-3	-	TGTGCCAGTAGAAGGTCGGGGGGGCCTAAGGATACGCAGTATTTT	CASRRSGGPKDTQYF
TRBD1	TRBV7-9	TRBJ1-6	-	TGTGCCAGCAGCTTAAACAGGGGGCGTAATTCACCCCTCCACTTT	CASSLNRGRNSPLHF
-	TRBV5-1	TRBJ2-7	once	TGCGCCAGCAGCTCCGAGGGATACGAGCAGTACTTC	CASSSEGYEQYF
-	TRBV9	TRBJ2-2	-	TGTGCCAGCCTTGCAGGGGCCAACACCGGGGAGCTGTTTTTT	CASLAGANTGELFF
TRBD2	TRBV7-9	TRBJ2-1	-	TGTGCCAGCAGCTTAGAACTCGTACTAGCGGGGTCCATCTTC	CASSLELVLAGSIF
TRBD1	TRBV5-4	TRBJ2-1	-	TGTGCCAGCAGCTATGGACAGGGGGATGAGCAGTTCTTC	CASSYGQGDEQFF
-	TRBV27	TRBJ1-3	-	TGTGCCAGCAGTTTATACCCAGGGGAGGGTAACACCATATATTTT	CASSLYPGEGNTIYF
TRBD2	TRBV7-9	TRBJ2-7	-	TGTGCCAGCAGCTTAATTATTGGGGACTACTACGAGCAGTACTTC	CASSLIIGDYYEQYF
-	TRBV27	TRBJ2-1	-	TGTGCCAGCAGTATGGTGGGGAGGTACAATGAGCAGTTCTTC	CASSMVGRYNEQFF
-	TRBV4-2	TRBJ2-4	-	TGTGCCAGCAGCCAAGACCCGATGGGGCGTGGGGCCAAAAACATTCAGTACTTC	CASSQDPMGRGAKNIQYF
-	TRBV28	TRBJ1-1	-	TGTGCCAGCAGCCACAGATCGGCGAACACTGAAGCTTTCTTT	CASSHRSANTEAFF
-	TRBV4-2	TRBJ1-5	-	TGTGCCAGCAGCCCCTCTGGTGCGGGACCCTTGTTGAAGCCCCAGCATTTT	CASSPSGAGPLLKPQHF
-	TRBV9	TRBJ2-5	-	TGTGCCAGCAGCGTAGCGCAGGAGGGGGAGACCCAGTACTTC	CASSVAQEGETQYF